The 29 T cell receptor beta chains in this list originate from one sample, sequenced in a study of patients and donors after allogeneic stem cell transplantation. TCRdb processed the RT-PCR reads anew with MiXCR; each CDR3 protein has one entry. The repertoire includes around 160,000 distinct CDR3 sequences, 25% to 35% of them detected once, and about 3.3% sits in the top ten. Sequencing was done on a sample of blood, either unsorted or a sorted T cell fraction (not recorded which). The receptors originated from a human donor who was either an allogeneic HSCT recipient or a stem cell or donor lymphocyte infusion donor (not recorded which). It is not recorded whose cells these are; they may come from a transplant donor.

The genes are TRBV24-1 and TRBJ2-1; 8 positions match TRBD1. CDR1 and CDR2 from the germline V gene are KGHDR and SFDVKD. CDR3 length equals 13 residues. V trimming: 6 bases; J trimming: 9 bases; junction bases outside the gene matches: 6. Here the CDR3 reads CATSPDREGEQFF. CDR3 bases: TGTGCCACCAGTCCGGACAGGGAAGGTGAGCAGTTCTTC.

This clonotype showed up just a few times. The rearrangement links TRBV15 to TRBJ1-2; a weak D match, TRBD1 (5 bases). Germline assignment: CDR1 LNHNV and CDR2 YYDKDF (reference sequence). The V end was cut by 1 base, the J end by 2 bases, with 8 bases between. The CDR3 is made up of 14 amino acids. CDR3 coding DNA: TGTGCCACCAGCAGAGTTGACAGCAACTATGGCTACACCTTC. Translated, it gives CATSRVDSNYGYTF.

The chain has TRBV7-2 and TRBJ2-5, with a weak D call TRBD2 (5 bases). This CDR3 spans 14 amino acids. V dropped 6 bases and J dropped 1 base, with 12 bases sitting between them. Germline V lookup: CDR1 SGHTA, CDR2 FQGNSA. CDR3 in amino acids: CASRAVDSQETQYF. The DNA of the CDR3 is TGTGCCAGCAGGGCAGTGGACTCCCAAGAGACCCAGTACTTC.

V usage is TRBV29-1 and J usage is TRBJ1-1; tentative D call: TRBD1 (6 bases). The V gene's germline CDR1 is SQVTM and CDR2 ANQGSEA. The CDR3 runs 12 residues. V lost 4 bases to trimming and J lost 3 bases, with 9 bases between them. The CDR3 loop is CSVVGGHTEAFF. CDR3 DNA: TGCAGCGTTGTCGGGGGCCACACTGAAGCTTTCTTT. The whole variable domain, filled in from reference TRBV29-1 and TRBJ1-1, reads SAVISQKPSRDICQRGTSLTIQCQVDSQVTMMFWYRQQPGQSLTLIATANQGSEATYESGFVIDKFPISRPNLTFSTLTVSNMSPEDSSIYLCSVVGGHTEAFFGQGTRLTVV.

V usage is TRBV4-1 and J usage is TRBJ2-7; D is perhaps TRBD2 (5 bases). This CDR3 is 14 amino acids long. Trimming took 4 bases from V and 3 from J, leaving 13 bases between them. Germline CDR1 is MGHRA and CDR2 is YSYEKL. This CDR3 is CASSPPGLVYEQYF. In nucleotides, the CDR3 is TGCGCCAGCAGCCCGCCGGGGTTGGTCTACGAGCAGTACTTC.

In this sample, this clonotype turned up a few times. V usage is TRBV12-3 or TRBV12-4 and J usage is TRBJ1-1; 7 nucleotides line up with TRBD1. This CDR3 is 14 amino acids long. Trimming cost V 7 bases and J 1 base; bases outside gene matches: 6. The CDR3 reads CASILDRSNTEAFF. In nucleotides, the CDR3 is TGTGCCAGCATCCTGGACAGGTCGAACACTGAAGCTTTCTTT.

This clonotype was seen ten or more times. This sequence joins TRBV29-1 and TRBJ1-2, with D perhaps TRBD1 (6 bases). The CDR3 length is 14 residues. The V gene lost 4 bases and the J gene lost 3 bases, with 15 bases spanning the gap. The germline CDR1 and CDR2 sequences are SQVTM and ANQGSEA. The CDR3, as DNA: TGCAGCGTTGCCCCTTCCTACAGGGACTATGGCTACACCTTC. It translates to CSVAPSYRDYGYTF.

CDR3 amino acids: CASSSIRAEAFF. In nucleotides, the CDR3 is TGTGCCAGCTCAAGTATTCGGGCTGAAGCTTTCTTT. The chain combines TRBV18 with TRBJ1-1; D remains ambiguous. The CDR3 contains 12 residues. The germline V gene encodes CDR1 KGHSH and CDR2 LQKENI. The germline V and J ends were trimmed by 5 bases and 6 bases, with 10 bases remaining between them.

This clonotype was detected only a few times. In nucleotides, the CDR3 is TGTGCCAGCAGTTCCCTGGGGCAGCCCCAGCATTTT. Protein sequence: CASSSLGQPQHF. The chain has TRBV12-3 or TRBV12-4 and TRBJ1-5; D not resolved. Between the trimmed V and J ends, which lost 4 bases and 7 bases, there was a span of 8 bases. The CDR3 contains 12 residues.

This clonotype was seen more than once but under ten times. The chain has TRBV18 and TRBJ1-5; 10 bases line up with TRBD1. Germline V lookup: CDR1 KGHSH, CDR2 LQKENI. The J segment lost 7 bases and the V segment lost 3 bases, leaving 12 bases of the junction unmatched. The CDR3 spans 17 residues. CDR3: CASSPNPRTGGLQPQHF. Written as DNA, the CDR3 is TGTGCCAGCTCACCCAACCCTCGGACAGGGGGATTACAGCCCCAGCATTTT.

The rearrangement uses TRBV12-3 or TRBV12-4 and TRBJ1-1; 7 bases agree with TRBD1. After removal of 9 bases from V and 1 base from J, the junction contained 11 bases not matched to a gene. The CDR3 is made up of 15 amino acids. CDR3 sequence: CARVVRDSENTEAFF. CDR3 DNA sequence: TGTGCCAGAGTTGTAAGGGACAGTGAGAACACTGAAGCTTTCTTT.

This clonotype occurred a few times. This chain connects TRBV6-1 to TRBJ1-6; TRBD1 is a possible D gene (5 bases). Germline assignment: CDR1 MNHNS and CDR2 SASEGT. Trimming shortened V by 8 bases and J by 13 bases, and 15 bases separated the two germline ends. This CDR3 comprises 12 residues. CDR3 protein: CASDYRPFPLHF. Here the CDR3 DNA reads TGTGCCAGCGATTACAGGCCTTTCCCCCTCCACTTT.

This clonotype was seen a handful of times. The gene calls are TRBV28 and TRBJ2-3, with 11 bases identical to TRBD2. Germline assignment: CDR1 MDHEN and CDR2 SYDVKM. The junction had 6 bases not matched to a gene; V was cut back by 6 bases and J by 4 bases. The CDR3 extends over 15 amino acids. The CDR3 reads CASRPLAGVPDTQYF. In nucleotides, the CDR3 is TGTGCCAGCAGGCCACTAGCGGGAGTGCCAGATACGCAGTATTTT.

This clonotype was seen only a few times. The chain couples TRBV4-1 to TRBJ1-2; no clear D. Germline V gives CDR1 MGHRA, CDR2 YSYEKL. Between the trimmed V and J ends, which lost 5 bases and 2 bases, there was a span of 9 bases. The CDR3 loop spans 13 amino acids. The CDR3, as DNA: TGCGCCAGCAGCGTCCCAGGAAACTATGGCTACACCTTC. Amino acid sequence: CASSVPGNYGYTF.

The chain joins TRBV5-1 to TRBJ2-4, with unresolved D. Germline CDR1 SGHRS, CDR2 YFSETQ. The CDR3 has 13 amino acids. Trimming shortened V by 6 bases and J by 7 bases, and 14 bases separated the two germline ends. The CDR3 spells CASTGPVGNIQYF. The CDR3 region has the DNA TGCGCCAGCACCGGGCCCGTTGGGAACATTCAGTACTTC.

This rearrangement joins TRBV20-1 to TRBJ1-1; tentatively, D is TRBD1 (6 bases). CDR1 and CDR2 from the germline V gene are DFQATT and SNEGSKA (reference sequence). The CDR3 contains 13 residues. Trimming took off 6 bases at V and 0 bases at J, with 11 bases between the two ends. The CDR3 protein is CSALQGMNTEAFF. The DNA of the CDR3 is TGCAGTGCCTTACAGGGAATGAACACTGAAGCTTTCTTT.

This chain links TRBV10-3 with TRBJ1-4; the D is unclear. Between the trimmed V and J ends, which lost 0 bases and 8 bases, there was a span of 16 bases. Germline V lookup: CDR1 ENHRY, CDR2 SYGVKD. The CDR3 is 16 amino acids. The CDR3 sequence: CAISESTRADGEKLFF. CDR3 DNA sequence: TGTGCCATCAGTGAGTCGACTCGGGCAGATGGAGAAAAACTGTTTTTT.

This chain uses TRBV12-3 or TRBV12-4 with TRBJ2-3; 13 positions agree with TRBD2. V dropped 4 bases and J dropped 5; count of bases not matched to a gene: 6. The CDR3 spans 16 residues. This CDR3 reads CASSSPWTSGRDTQYF. CDR3 coding DNA: TGTGCCAGCAGTTCCCCCTGGACTAGCGGGAGAGATACGCAGTATTTT.

The chain links TRBV12-3 or TRBV12-4 to TRBJ1-6; D is undetermined. V lost 2 bases to trimming and J lost 10 bases, with 12 bases between them. The CDR3 is made up of 14 amino acids. The CDR3: CASSLFPGGSPLHF. CDR3 sequence (DNA): TGTGCCAGCAGTTTATTTCCGGGAGGATCACCCCTCCACTTT.

The chain has TRBV24-1 and TRBJ1-5, with D perhaps matching TRBD1 (5 bases). There are 15 residues in the CDR3. Trimming removed 3 bases from V and 4 bases from J, with 12 bases in between. CDR1 KGHDR and CDR2 SFDVKD come from the germline V gene. CDR3 sequence (DNA): TGTGCCACCAGTGATCCCACCGGGGGAAATCAGCCCCAGCATTTT. Translation: CATSDPTGGNQPQHF.

In this sample, this clonotype turned up a few times. V usage is TRBV7-2 and J usage is TRBJ1-2; D is ambiguous. This CDR3 has 15 amino acids. The V gene's germline CDR1 is SGHTA and CDR2 FQGNSA. Between the trimmed V and J ends, which lost 1 base and 7 bases, there was a span of 16 bases. This CDR3 is CASSLVPPPSAGYTF. DNA for the CDR3: TGTGCCAGCAGCTTAGTTCCCCCCCCGTCGGCTGGCTACACCTTC.

This clonotype was counted a few times. This sequence joins TRBV27 and TRBJ2-7, with D tentatively TRBD1 (5 bases). The CDR3 has 14 residues. Germline CDR1 is MNHEY and CDR2 is SMNVEV (reference sequence). V lost 5 bases to trimming and J lost 3 bases, with 14 bases between them. CDR3 residues: CASSPLGAFYEQYF. CDR3 bases: TGTGCCAGCAGTCCACTTGGGGCGTTCTACGAGCAGTACTTC.

This chain uses TRBV7-2 with TRBJ2-1; weak D call: TRBD2 (7 bases). Germline-derived CDR1 and CDR2 are SGHTA and FQGNSA. V lost 3 bases and J lost 3, with 18 bases in between. The CDR3 runs to 17 residues. The CDR3 reads CASSFTGWEGIYNEQFF. The DNA for the CDR3 is TGTGCCAGCAGCTTCACAGGGTGGGAGGGGATCTACAATGAGCAGTTCTTC.

The chain employs TRBV12-3 or TRBV12-4 and TRBJ2-7, with unresolved D. Trimming removed 3 bases from V and 5 bases from J, with 14 bases in between. This CDR3 has 14 residues. In nucleotides, the CDR3 is TGTGCCAGCAGTTTCTTCTCGGGCAGTAACGAGCAGTACTTC. It yields the protein CASSFFSGSNEQYF.

The DNA for the CDR3 is TGTGCCACCAGTGAAGGTCTAGCCCTTCAAGAGACCCAGTACTTC. Translation gives CATSEGLALQETQYF. The V call is TRBV24-1, the J call TRBJ2-5; tentative D call: TRBD2 (5 bases). In germline, CDR1 is KGHDR, CDR2 SFDVKD. V lost 4 bases, J lost 2 bases, and 13 bases lay in between. The CDR3 extends over 15 amino acids.

This chain connects TRBV4-1 to TRBJ1-2, with 8 bases aligning to TRBD1. In germline, CDR1 is MGHRA, CDR2 YSYEKL. CDR3 size: 16 residues. V lost 0 bases, J lost 4 bases, and 7 bases stayed unmatched. The CDR3 is CASSQDIADRVYGYTF. For the CDR3, the DNA is TGCGCCAGCAGCCAAGATATAGCGGACAGGGTCTATGGCTACACCTTC.

The chain joins TRBV20-1 to TRBJ1-5, with TRBD1 as a possible D gene (6 bases). Trimming shortened V by 6 bases and J by 0 bases, and 12 bases separated the two germline ends. Germline V gene lookup returns CDR1 DFQATT and CDR2 SNEGSKA (reference sequence). The CDR3 consists of 14 residues. CDR3 protein: CSATQGHSNQPQHF. The CDR3 bases are TGCAGTGCCACACAGGGCCATAGCAATCAGCCCCAGCATTTT.

CDR3 residues: CASTLRGGAGLFGYTF. The CDR3 region has the DNA TGTGCCAGCACCCTAAGGGGGGGGGCCGGACTTTTTGGCTACACCTTC. The genes are TRBV2 and TRBJ1-2; tentative D call: TRBD1 (6 bases). This CDR3 has 16 amino acids. Germline loops: CDR1 SNHLY, CDR2 FYNNEI. V lost 7 bases and J 7 bases, leaving 25 bases between the germline ends.

This clonotype has ten or more counts. The J gene is TRBJ1-5, the V gene TRBV12-3 or TRBV12-4; no definite D call. V shed 8 bases and J shed 4 bases, with 12 bases lying between them. This CDR3 spans 13 amino acids. CDR3 loop: CASRWQLNQPQHF. The CDR3 coding sequence is TGTGCCAGCCGGTGGCAGCTTAATCAGCCCCAGCATTTT.